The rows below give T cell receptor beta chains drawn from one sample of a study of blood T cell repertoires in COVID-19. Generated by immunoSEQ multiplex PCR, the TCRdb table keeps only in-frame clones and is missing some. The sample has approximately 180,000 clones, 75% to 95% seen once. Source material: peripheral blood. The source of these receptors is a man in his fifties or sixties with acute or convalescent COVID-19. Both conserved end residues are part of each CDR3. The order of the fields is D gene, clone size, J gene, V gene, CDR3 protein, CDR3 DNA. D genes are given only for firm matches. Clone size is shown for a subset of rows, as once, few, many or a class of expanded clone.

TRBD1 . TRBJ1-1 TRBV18 CASSPPSTTRGSHTEAFF TGTGCCAGCTCACCACCTTCAACGACCAGGGGGTCGCACACTGAAGCTTTCTTT
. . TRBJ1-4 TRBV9 CASSVAPGEKLFF TGTGCCAGCAGCGTAGCCCCAGGGGAAAAACTGTTTTTT
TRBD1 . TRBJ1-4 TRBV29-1 CSAGPGTGIGKLFF TGCAGCGCCGGTCCCGGGACAGGGATTGGAAAACTGTTTTTT
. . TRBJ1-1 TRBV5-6 CASSLDRVGTEAFF TGTGCCAGCAGCTTGGACAGGGTTGGAACTGAAGCTTTCTTT
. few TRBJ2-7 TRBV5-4 CASSSGTSSSYEQYF TGTGCCAGCAGCTCGGGGACTTCGAGCTCCTACGAGCAGTACTTC
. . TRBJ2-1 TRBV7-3 CASSLTGDNYNEQFF TGTGCCAGCAGCTTAACGGGGGACAACTACAATGAGCAGTTCTTC
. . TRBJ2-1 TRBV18 CASSPLGSGYNEQFF TGTGCCAGCTCACCCTTGGGTAGCGGATACAATGAGCAGTTCTTC
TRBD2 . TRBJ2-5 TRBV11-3 CASSLSGTSGGRETQYF TGTGCCAGCAGCTTATCCGGGACTAGCGGGGGGCGAGAGACCCAGTACTTC
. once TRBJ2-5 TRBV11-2 CASSSTRVETQYF TGTGCCAGCAGCTCCACTAGGGTGGAGACCCAGTACTTC
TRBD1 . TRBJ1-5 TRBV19 CASGDRGLYSNQPQHF TGTGCCAGTGGGGACAGGGGTCTGTATAGCAATCAGCCCCAGCATTTT